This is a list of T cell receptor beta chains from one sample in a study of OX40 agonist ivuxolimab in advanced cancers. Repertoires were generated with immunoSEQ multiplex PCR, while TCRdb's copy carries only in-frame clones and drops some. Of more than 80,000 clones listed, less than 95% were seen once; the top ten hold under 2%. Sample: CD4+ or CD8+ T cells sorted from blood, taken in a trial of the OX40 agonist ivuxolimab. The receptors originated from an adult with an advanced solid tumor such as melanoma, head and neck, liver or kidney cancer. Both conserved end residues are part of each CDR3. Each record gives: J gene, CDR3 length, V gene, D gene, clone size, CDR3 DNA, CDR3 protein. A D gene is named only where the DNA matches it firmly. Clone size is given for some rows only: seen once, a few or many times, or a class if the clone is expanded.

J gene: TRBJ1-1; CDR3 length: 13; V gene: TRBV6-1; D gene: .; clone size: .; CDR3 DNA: TGTGCCAGCAGTACTCACACGAACACTGAAGCTTTCTTT; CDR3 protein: CASSTHTNTEAFF
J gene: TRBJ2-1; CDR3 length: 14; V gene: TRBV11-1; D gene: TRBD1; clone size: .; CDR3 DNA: TGTGCCAGCAGCCGGGGACAGGGAGGAAATGAGCAGTTCTTC; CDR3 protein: CASSRGQGGNEQFF
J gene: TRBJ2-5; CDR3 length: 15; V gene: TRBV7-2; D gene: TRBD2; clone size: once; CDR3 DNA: TGTGCCAGCAGCCCGCCGCATGGGGGGGGAGAGACCCAGTACTTC; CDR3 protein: CASSPPHGGGETQYF
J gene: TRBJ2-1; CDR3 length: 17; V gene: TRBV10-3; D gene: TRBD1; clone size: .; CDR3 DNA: TGTGCCATCAGTGCTCCAACAGGGGCCAGCTCCTACAATGAGCAGTTCTTC; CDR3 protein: CAISAPTGASSYNEQFF
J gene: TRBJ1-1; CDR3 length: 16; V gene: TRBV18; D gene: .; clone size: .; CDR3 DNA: TGTGCCAGCTCACCACCGGGCAGGGCCCTGGTCACTGAAGCTTTCTTT; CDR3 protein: CASSPPGRALVTEAFF
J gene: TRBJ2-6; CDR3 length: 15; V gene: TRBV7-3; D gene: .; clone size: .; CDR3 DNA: TGTGCCAGCAGCCTTGAGTACTCTGGGGCCAACGTCCTGACTTTC; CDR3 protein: CASSLEYSGANVLTF
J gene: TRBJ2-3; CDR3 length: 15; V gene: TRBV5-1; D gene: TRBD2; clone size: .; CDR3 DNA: TGCGCCAGCAGCTCCGGGACTACCATCACAGATACGCAGTATTTT; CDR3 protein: CASSSGTTITDTQYF
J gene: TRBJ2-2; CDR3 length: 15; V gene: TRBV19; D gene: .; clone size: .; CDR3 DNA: TGTGCCAGTAGTATACGGGAGGGGGCCACCGGGGAGCTGTTTTTT; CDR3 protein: CASSIREGATGELFF
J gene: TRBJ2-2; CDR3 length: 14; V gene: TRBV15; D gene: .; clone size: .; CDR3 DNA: TGTGCCACCAGCAGAGGGGAACGTCAAGGGGAGCTGTTTTTT; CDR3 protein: CATSRGERQGELFF
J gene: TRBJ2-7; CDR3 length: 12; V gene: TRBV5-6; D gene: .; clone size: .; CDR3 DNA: TGTGCCAGCTCCACACTCTCCTACGAGCAGTACTTC; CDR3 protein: CASSTLSYEQYF
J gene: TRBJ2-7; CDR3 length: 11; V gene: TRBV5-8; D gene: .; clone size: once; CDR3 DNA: TGTGCCAGCAGCTTGGAGAACGAGCAGTACTTC; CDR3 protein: CASSLENEQYF
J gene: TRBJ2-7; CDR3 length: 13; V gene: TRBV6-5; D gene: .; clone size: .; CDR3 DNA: TGTGCCAGCTCCAGGGAGCGGTCCTACGAGCAGTACTTC; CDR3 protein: CASSRERSYEQYF
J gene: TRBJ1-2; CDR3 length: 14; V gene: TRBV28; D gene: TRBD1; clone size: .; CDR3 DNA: TGTGCCAGCAGATCGGGACAGGAGAACTATGGCTACACCTTC; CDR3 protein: CASRSGQENYGYTF
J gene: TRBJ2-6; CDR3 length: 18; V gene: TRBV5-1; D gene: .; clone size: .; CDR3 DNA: TGCGCCAGCAGCTTGGAAGGCAGGGGTATGTCCGGGGCCAACGTCCTGACTTTC; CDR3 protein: CASSLEGRGMSGANVLTF
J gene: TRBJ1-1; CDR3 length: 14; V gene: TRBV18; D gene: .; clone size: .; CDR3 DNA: TGTGCCAGCTCACCAGGGCAGGGCGGCACTGAAGCTTTCTTT; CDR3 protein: CASSPGQGGTEAFF
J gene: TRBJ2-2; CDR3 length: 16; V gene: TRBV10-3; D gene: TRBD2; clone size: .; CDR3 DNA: TGTGCCATCAGTCAGACTAGCGGGGAGAACACCGGGGAGCTGTTTTTT; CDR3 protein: CAISQTSGENTGELFF
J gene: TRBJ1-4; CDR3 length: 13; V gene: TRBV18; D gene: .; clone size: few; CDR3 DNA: TGTGCCAGCTCACCAGGTGCCCGAGAAAAACTGTTTTTT; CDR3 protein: CASSPGAREKLFF
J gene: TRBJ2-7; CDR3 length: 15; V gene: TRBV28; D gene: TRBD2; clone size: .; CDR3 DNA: TGTGCCAGCAGTTTAAGCTCTAGCGGGACCTACGAGCAGTACTTC; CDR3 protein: CASSLSSSGTYEQYF
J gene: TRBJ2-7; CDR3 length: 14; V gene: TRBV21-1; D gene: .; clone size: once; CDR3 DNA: TGTGCCAGCACAACATGGGGGGACCGCTACGAGCAGTACTTC; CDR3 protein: CASTTWGDRYEQYF
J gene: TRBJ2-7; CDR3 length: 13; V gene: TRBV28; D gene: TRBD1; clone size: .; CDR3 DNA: TGTGCCAGCAGTTCGGGACAGATCTACGAGCAGTACTTC; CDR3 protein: CASSSGQIYEQYF
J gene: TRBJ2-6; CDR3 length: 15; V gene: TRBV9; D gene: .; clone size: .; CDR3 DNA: TGTGCCAGCAGCGTACAGCCGTCTGGGGCCAACGTCCTGACTTTC; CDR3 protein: CASSVQPSGANVLTF
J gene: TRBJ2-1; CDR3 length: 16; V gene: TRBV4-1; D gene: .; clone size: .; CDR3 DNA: TGCGCCAGCAGCCAAGATGATCCTAGACTAGGGAATGAGCAGTTCTTC; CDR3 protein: CASSQDDPRLGNEQFF
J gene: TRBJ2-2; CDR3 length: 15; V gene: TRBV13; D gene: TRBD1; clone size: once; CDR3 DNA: TGTGCCAGCAGCTTTCGACAGGGTGGTACCGGGGAGCTGTTTTTT; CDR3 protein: CASSFRQGGTGELFF
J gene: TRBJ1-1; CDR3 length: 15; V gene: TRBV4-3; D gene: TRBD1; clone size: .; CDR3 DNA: TGCGCCAGCAGGCTCAGGGGGGCGGTGAACACTGAAGCTTTCTTT; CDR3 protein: CASRLRGAVNTEAFF
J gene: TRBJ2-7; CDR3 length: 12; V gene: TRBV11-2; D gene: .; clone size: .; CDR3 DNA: TGTGCCAGCAGCAGCCAGGGCTACGAGCAGTACTTC; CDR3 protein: CASSSQGYEQYF
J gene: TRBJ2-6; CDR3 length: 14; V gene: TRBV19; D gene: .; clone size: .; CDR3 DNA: TGTGCCAGTAATAGAAACTCTGGGGCCAACGTCCTGACTTTC; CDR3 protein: CASNRNSGANVLTF
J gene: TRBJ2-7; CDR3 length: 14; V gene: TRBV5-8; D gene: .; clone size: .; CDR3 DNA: TGTGCCAGCAGCTTTGGGGGGGGGCCATACGAGCAGTACTTC; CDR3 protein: CASSFGGGPYEQYF
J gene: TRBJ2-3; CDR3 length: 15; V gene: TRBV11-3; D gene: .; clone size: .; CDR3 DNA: TGTGCCAGCAGCCCCCGCCGTTTAAGCGCAGATACGCAGTATTTT; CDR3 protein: CASSPRRLSADTQYF
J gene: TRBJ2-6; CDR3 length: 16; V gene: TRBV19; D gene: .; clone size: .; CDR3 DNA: TGTGCCAGTAGTTACGGGAGCCACCCTGGGGCCAACGTCCTGACTTTC; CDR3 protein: CASSYGSHPGANVLTF
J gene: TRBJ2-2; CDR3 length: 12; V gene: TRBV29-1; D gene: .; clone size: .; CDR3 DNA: TGCAGCGTTGCTATGAACACCGGGGAGCTGTTTTTT; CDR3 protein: CSVAMNTGELFF
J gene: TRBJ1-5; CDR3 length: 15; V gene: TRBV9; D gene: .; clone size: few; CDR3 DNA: TGTGCCAGCAGCGTAGACGGAGGGGGCAATCAGCCCCAGCATTTT; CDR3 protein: CASSVDGGGNQPQHF
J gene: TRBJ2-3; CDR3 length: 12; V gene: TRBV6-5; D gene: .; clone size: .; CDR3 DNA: TGTGCCAGCAGTTACGACCGGCATACGCAGTATTTT; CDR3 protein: CASSYDRHTQYF
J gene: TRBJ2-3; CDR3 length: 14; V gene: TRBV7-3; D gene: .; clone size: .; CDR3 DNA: TGTGCCAGCAGCTTCGGGCCTTACACAGATACGCAGTATTTT; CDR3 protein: CASSFGPYTDTQYF
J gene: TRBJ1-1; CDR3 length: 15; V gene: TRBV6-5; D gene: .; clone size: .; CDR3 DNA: TGTGCCAGCAGTTCCAGGGCATTTCTCAACACTGAAGCTTTCTTT; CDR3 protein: CASSSRAFLNTEAFF
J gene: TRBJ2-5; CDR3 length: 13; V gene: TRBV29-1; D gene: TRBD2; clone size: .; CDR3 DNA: TGCAGCACTAGCGGGAGGTCGGAGGAGACCCAGTACTTC; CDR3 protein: CSTSGRSEETQYF
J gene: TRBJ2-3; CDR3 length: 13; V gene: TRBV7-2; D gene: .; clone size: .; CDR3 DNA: TGTGCCAGCAGCTTTTTGTGGGCAGATACGCAGTATTTT; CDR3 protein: CASSFLWADTQYF
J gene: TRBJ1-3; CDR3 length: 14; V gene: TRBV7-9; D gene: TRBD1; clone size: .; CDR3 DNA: TGTGCCAGCAGCCCTACTAGGACAGGGGGAGCCATATATTTT; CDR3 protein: CASSPTRTGGAIYF
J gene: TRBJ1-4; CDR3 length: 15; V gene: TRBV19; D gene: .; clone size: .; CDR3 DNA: TGTGCCAGTAGTATGGGGAGGGCAACTAATGAAAAACTGTTTTTT; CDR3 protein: CASSMGRATNEKLFF
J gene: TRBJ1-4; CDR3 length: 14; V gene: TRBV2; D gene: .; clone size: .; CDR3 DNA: TGTGCCAGCAGGCGGAGGGAGGAAAAAGAAAAACTGTTTTTT; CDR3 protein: CASRRREEKEKLFF
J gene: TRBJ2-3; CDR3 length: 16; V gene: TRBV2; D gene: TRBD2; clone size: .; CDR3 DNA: TGTGCCAGCAGTGAGACACAGCGGGGTGGCACAGATACGCAGTATTTT; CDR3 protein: CASSETQRGGTDTQYF
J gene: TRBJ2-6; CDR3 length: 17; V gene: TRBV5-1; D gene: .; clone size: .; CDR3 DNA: TGCGCCAGCAGCATTTCGGGGCTCAACTCTGGGGCCAACGTCCTGACTTTC; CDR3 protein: CASSISGLNSGANVLTF
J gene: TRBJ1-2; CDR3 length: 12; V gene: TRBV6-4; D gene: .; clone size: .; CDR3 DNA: TGTGCCAGCAGTGTGCCCCTAGTCAGCTACACCTTC; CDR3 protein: CASSVPLVSYTF
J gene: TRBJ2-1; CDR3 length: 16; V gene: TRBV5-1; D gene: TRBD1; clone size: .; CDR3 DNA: TGCGCCAGCAGCTTGCGCCCGGGACAGGCCGACAATGAGCAGTTCTTC; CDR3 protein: CASSLRPGQADNEQFF
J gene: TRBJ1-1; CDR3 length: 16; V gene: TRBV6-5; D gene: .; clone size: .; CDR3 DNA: TGTGCCAGCAGTTCCCCGTCGGGGCAGATGAACACTGAAGCTTTCTTT; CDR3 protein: CASSSPSGQMNTEAFF
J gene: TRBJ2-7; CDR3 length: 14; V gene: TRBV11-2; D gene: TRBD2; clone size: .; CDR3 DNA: TGTGCCAGCAGCTTAGCGGGAGGGTCGTACGAGCAGTACTTC; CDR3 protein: CASSLAGGSYEQYF
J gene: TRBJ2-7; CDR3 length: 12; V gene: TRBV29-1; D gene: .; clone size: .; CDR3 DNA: TGCAGCGTTTCTACACTAGGCCACGAGCAGTACTTC; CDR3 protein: CSVSTLGHEQYF
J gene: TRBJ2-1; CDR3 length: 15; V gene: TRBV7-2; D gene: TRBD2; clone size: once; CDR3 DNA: TGTGCCAGCAGCCGTTCCGGGACTAGCATTAATGAGCAGTTCTTC; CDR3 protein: CASSRSGTSINEQFF
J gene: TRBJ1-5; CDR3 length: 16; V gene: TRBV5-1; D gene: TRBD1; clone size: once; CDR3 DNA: TGCGCCAGCAGCTTGGCCCCAACGGACAGGGGCGGGTCCCAGCATTTT; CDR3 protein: CASSLAPTDRGGSQHF
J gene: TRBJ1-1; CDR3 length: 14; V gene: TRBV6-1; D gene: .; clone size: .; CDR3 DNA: TGTGCCAGCAGTGGGAAAGAACTGAACACTGAAGCTTTCTTT; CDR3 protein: CASSGKELNTEAFF
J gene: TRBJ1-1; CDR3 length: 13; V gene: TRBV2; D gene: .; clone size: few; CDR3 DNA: TGTGCCAGCAGTTACAGCATGAACACTGAAGCTTTCTTT; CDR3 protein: CASSYSMNTEAFF
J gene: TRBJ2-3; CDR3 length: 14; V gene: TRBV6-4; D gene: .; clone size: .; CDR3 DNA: TGTGCCAGCAGATCGGGGGGCGCCGTAAATACGCAGTATTTT; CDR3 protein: CASRSGGAVNTQYF
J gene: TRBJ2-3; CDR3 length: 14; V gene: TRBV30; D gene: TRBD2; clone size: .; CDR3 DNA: TGTGCCTGGAGTGGACTAGCGAGCACAGATACGCAGTATTTT; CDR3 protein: CAWSGLASTDTQYF
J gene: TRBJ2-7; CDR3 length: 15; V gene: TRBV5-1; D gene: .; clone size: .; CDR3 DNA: TGCGCCAGCAGCTTGGCCCGTATGGGGGTCTACGAGCAGTACTTC; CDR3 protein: CASSLARMGVYEQYF
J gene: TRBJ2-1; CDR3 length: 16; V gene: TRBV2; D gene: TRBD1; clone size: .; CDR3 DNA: TGTGCCAGCAGACCGGGACAGGGAAGAGGTAACAATGAGCAGTTCTTC; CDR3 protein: CASRPGQGRGNNEQFF
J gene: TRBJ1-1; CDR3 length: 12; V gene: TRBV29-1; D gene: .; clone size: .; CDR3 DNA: TGCAGCGACAGGGATACAGGCACTGAAGCTTTCTTT; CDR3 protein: CSDRDTGTEAFF